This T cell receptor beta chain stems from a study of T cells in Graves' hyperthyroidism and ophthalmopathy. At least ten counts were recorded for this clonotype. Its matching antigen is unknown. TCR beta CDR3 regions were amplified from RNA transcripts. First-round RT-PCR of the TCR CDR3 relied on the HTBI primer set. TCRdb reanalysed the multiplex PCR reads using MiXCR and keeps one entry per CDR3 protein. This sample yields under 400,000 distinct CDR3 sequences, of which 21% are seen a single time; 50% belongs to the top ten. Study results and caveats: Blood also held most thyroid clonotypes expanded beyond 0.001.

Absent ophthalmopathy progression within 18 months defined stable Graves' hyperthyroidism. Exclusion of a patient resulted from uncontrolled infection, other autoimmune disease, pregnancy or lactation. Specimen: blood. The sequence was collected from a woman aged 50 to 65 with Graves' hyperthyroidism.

The CDR3 DNA reads TGTGCCAGCAGCCCATTCCGGGCACAAGAGACCCAGTACTTC. Its translation is CASSPFRAQETQYF. The V call is TRBV12-3 or TRBV12-4, the J call TRBJ2-5, with no clear D. The CDR3 is 14 residues long. The V end lost 6 bases, the J end lost 2 bases, and 13 bases lay between the germline ends.